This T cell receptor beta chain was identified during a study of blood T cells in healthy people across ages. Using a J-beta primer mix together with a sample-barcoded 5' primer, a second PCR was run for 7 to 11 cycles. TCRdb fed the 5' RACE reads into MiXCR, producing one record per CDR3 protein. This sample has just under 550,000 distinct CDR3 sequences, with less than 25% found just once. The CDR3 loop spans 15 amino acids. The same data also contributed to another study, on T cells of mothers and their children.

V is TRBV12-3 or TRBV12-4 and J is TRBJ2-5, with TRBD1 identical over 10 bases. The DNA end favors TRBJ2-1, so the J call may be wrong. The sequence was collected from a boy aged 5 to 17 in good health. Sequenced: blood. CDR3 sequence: CASSPTRQGAREQFF. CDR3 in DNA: TGTGCCAGCAGTCCAACACGACAGGGGGCAAGAGAGCAGTTCTTC.